One and the same sample provided the 31 T cell receptor beta chains below, sequenced in a study of cytomegalovirus exposure and HLA in healthy donors. The PCR employed 60 Vbeta primers together with 13 Jbeta primers. The table came from immunoSEQ multiplex PCR; TCRdb's copy has only in-frame clones and leaves some out. The data hold around 110,000 clones, with around 82% observed a single time. Sequenced sample: PBMCs. These receptors all stem from a middle-aged man in good health and CMV-seronegative.

The V and J genes are TRBV4-1 and TRBJ1-1, with a tentative D call TRBD1 (5 bases). V was clipped by 4 bases and J by 8 bases, with 14 bases between them. CDR3 length: 13 amino acids. Germline V gene sequence: CDR1 MGHRA, CDR2 YSYEKL. The CDR3 is CASSLLGGGEAFF. The CDR3 coding sequence is TGCGCCAGCAGCCTCCTAGGTGGGGGGGAAGCTTTCTTT.

The V gene is TRBV13, the J gene TRBJ1-2; no reliable D call. The CDR3 runs to 15 residues. The germline V gene encodes CDR1 PRHDT and CDR2 FYEKMQ (reference sequence). Trimming removed 5 bases from V and 0 bases from J, with 13 bases in between. The CDR3 loop reads CASSLDLSANYGYTF. CDR3 DNA: TGTGCCAGCAGCCTCGATCTTTCAGCTAACTATGGCTACACCTTC. Full variable domain (missing parts from reference TRBV13 and TRBJ1-2): AAGVIQSPRHLIKEKRETATLKCYPIPRHDTVYWYQQGPGQDPQFLISFYEKMQSDKGSIPDRFSAQQFSDYHSELNMSSLELGDSALYFCASSLDLSANYGYTFGSGTRLTVV.

DNA of the CDR3: TGTGCCACCAGCAGAGAAAGGAGAGACAATGAGCAGTTCTTC. This gives the protein CATSRERRDNEQFF. The genes are TRBV15 and TRBJ2-1; no firm D call. Between the trimmed V and J ends, which lost 0 bases and 5 bases, there was a span of 8 bases. This CDR3 contains 14 residues. Germline CDR1 reads LNHNV; CDR2 reads YYDKDF (reference sequence).

In this sample, this clone turned up once. The J gene is TRBJ2-5, the V gene TRBV9, with D perhaps matching TRBD2 (5 bases). Trimming cost V 5 bases and J 5 bases, with 22 bases left between them. The germline CDR1 and CDR2 sequences are SGDLS and YYNGEE. The CDR3 runs 16 residues. The CDR3 sequence: CASSNPRGPSRETQYF. CDR3 nucleotides: TGTGCCAGCAGTAACCCCCGGGGTCCATCAAGGGAGACCCAGTACTTC.

The V and J genes are TRBV5-1 and TRBJ2-3; D unclear. CDR1 and CDR2 (germline): SGHRS, YFSETQ. V lost 7 bases and J 1 base, leaving 13 bases between the germline ends. This CDR3 has 14 residues. This chain's CDR3 is CASAPGLRTDTQYF. Here the CDR3 DNA reads TGCGCCAGCGCCCCAGGCCTCCGCACAGATACGCAGTATTTT. Combining the CDR3 with reference TRBV5-1 and TRBJ2-3 gives the whole variable domain KAGVTQTPRYLIKTRGQQVTLSCSPISGHRSVSWYQQTPGQGLQFLFEYFSETQRNKGNFPGRFSGRQFSNSRSEMNVSTLELGDSALYLCASAPGLRTDTQYFGPGTRLTVL.

The gene calls are TRBV5-5 and TRBJ1-1; 8 bases match TRBD1. The CDR3 is 11 residues long. CDR1 is SGHKS, CDR2 YYEKEE, per germline (reference sequence). V dropped 7 bases and J dropped 5; count of bases not matched to a gene: 1. CDR3 amino acids: CASQGATEAFF. In nucleotides, the CDR3 is TGTGCCAGCCAGGGGGCTACTGAAGCTTTCTTT.

The V gene is TRBV5-4, the J gene TRBJ1-3; D remains ambiguous. Trimming left V 3 bases short and J 4 bases short, with 11 bases between. The length of the CDR3 is 14 residues. CDR1 is SGHNT, CDR2 YYREEE, per germline (reference sequence). The CDR3 DNA reads as TGTGCCAGCAGCTCGGGCCCGGGGGGAAACACCATATATTTT. This gives the protein CASSSGPGGNTIYF.

This rearrangement joins TRBV6-1 to TRBJ2-7, with 11 bases that match TRBD2. The CDR3 runs to 15 residues. Germline CDR1 MNHNS, CDR2 SASEGT. The trim removed 11 bases at V and 2 bases at J, leaving 11 bases unmatched. This CDR3 is CAGSSGGPKPYEQYV. CDR3 sequence (DNA): TGTGCCGGATCTAGCGGGGGGCCCAAACCCTACGAGCAGTACGTC.

The DNA for the CDR3 is TGTGCCACCCGAGCAGGGGTGACGTCGGTGTCTTTGACAGATACGCAGTATTTT. Translation gives CATRAGVTSVSLTDTQYF. The rearrangement joins TRBV15 to TRBJ2-3; weak D call: TRBD1 (6 bases). Germline CDR1 LNHNV, CDR2 YYDKDF (reference sequence). The CDR3 has 18 amino acids. V lost 8 bases and J 3 bases, leaving 27 bases between the germline ends.

The V and J genes are TRBV5-1 and TRBJ2-1; 7 positions agree with TRBD2. Trimming removed 7 bases from V and 6 bases from J; junction bases left unmatched: 16. The length of the CDR3 is 16 residues. Germline CDR1 and CDR2: SGHRS and YFSETQ. CDR3 sequence (DNA): TGCGCCAGCCAGCGAAGTGCGGGGGAGTACTTCAATGAGCAGTTCTTC. Translating it yields CASQRSAGEYFNEQFF.

This clone was seen a few times. The CDR3 bases are TGTGCCAGCAGCTTGAGCCTAGCGGGGGGGCCTGGGACCGGGGAGCTGTTTTTT. Its protein product is CASSLSLAGGPGTGELFF. J is TRBJ2-2 and V is TRBV5-4; 12 bases fit TRBD2. This CDR3 region has 18 residues. Germline V gives CDR1 SGHNT, CDR2 YYREEE (reference sequence). Germline trimming cut 1 base from V and 5 bases from J; bases unmatched to any gene: 9.

This clone was seen only once. The CDR3 sequence is CASSWGGNEQFF. The CDR3, as DNA: TGTGCCAGCAGCTGGGGGGGAAATGAGCAGTTCTTC. The chain has TRBV5-6 and TRBJ2-1, with 7 bases matching TRBD2. CDR3 length: 12 residues. J was trimmed by 7 bases and V by 3 bases; bases with no gene match: 1. Looked up from germline, CDR1 is SGHDT and CDR2 is YYEEEE.

CDR3 nucleotides: TGTGCCAGCAGCTTGGTAGCGGGGGGTCAAGAGACCCAGTACTTC. It codes for CASSLVAGGQETQYF. V usage is TRBV5-4 and J usage is TRBJ2-5, with 10 nucleotides matching TRBD2. CDR1 is SGHNT, CDR2 YYREEE, per germline (reference sequence). The CDR3 spans 15 residues. J was trimmed by 2 bases and V by 0 bases; bases with no gene match: 1.

This chain uses TRBV7-2 with TRBJ1-2; no reliable D call. V was clipped by 3 bases and J by 5 bases, with 22 bases between them. Germline CDR1 SGHTA, CDR2 FQGNSA. The CDR3 is 17 residues long. CDR3 residues: CASSFRNSRYLMYGYTF. The CDR3 nucleotides read TGTGCCAGCAGCTTCCGAAACAGCCGTTACCTAATGTATGGCTACACCTTC.

The gene calls are TRBV19 and TRBJ2-4, with 9 bases lining up with TRBD1. The CDR3 spans 14 residues. CDR1 is LNHDA and CDR2 is SQIVND in the germline V gene (reference sequence). Trimming removed 7 bases from V and 8 bases from J; junction bases left unmatched: 9. CDR3: CASTNNRGLDIQYF. The CDR3 coding sequence is TGTGCCAGTACCAATAACAGGGGGCTCGACATTCAGTACTTC.

V and J are TRBV6-5 and TRBJ1-5; 9 bases match TRBD1. Germline V gives CDR1 MNHEY, CDR2 SVGAGI. The CDR3 is 15 residues long. V lost 6 bases to trimming and J lost 5 bases; unmatched junction nucleotides: 8. The CDR3 DNA follows: TGTGCCAGCAGACCCGACAGGGGGGACTATCAGCCCCAGCATTTT. Its translation is CASRPDRGDYQPQHF.

This clone was counted a single time. V usage is TRBV4-2 and J usage is TRBJ2-5; a possible D gene is TRBD2 (7 bases). The CDR3 runs to 19 residues. Germline assignment: CDR1 LGHNA and CDR2 YNFKEQ. Trimming shortened V by 0 bases and J by 5 bases, and 25 bases separated the two germline ends. CDR3 sequence (DNA): TGTGCCAGCAGCCAAGAATCTAGGGGGGGGCCAAATATACGGGAGACCCAGTACTTC. This codes for CASSQESRGGPNIRETQYF.

The rearrangement links TRBV2 to TRBJ2-1, with D possibly being TRBD2 (5 bases). This CDR3 contains 14 residues. The germline V gene has CDR1 SNHLY and CDR2 FYNNEI. V lost 7 bases, J lost 1 base, and 11 bases lay in between. For the CDR3, the DNA is TGTGCCAGCATTCAATCGGGGTCCTACAATGAGCAGTTCTTC. Amino acids: CASIQSGSYNEQFF. The full variable domain, in which reference TRBV2 and TRBJ2-1 provide the parts outside the CDR3, is EPEVTQTPSHQVTQMGQEVILRCVPISNHLYFYWYRQILGQKVEFLVSFYNNEISEKSEIFDDQFSVERPDGSNFTLKIRSTKLEDSAMYFCASIQSGSYNEQFFGPGTRLTVL.

This clone was observed a single time. The rearrangement uses TRBV21-1 and TRBJ1-4; the table names TRBD1, a call not compared with the DNA. TRBV21-1 is a listed pseudogene. The CDR3 totals 16 residues. CDR3 nucleotide sequence: TGTGCCAGCAGCAACGCAAACCTGAAAAGGGGTGAAAAACTGTTTTTT. Residues: CASSNANLKRGEKLFF.

The gene calls are TRBV27 and TRBJ1-1; weak D call: TRBD1 (6 bases). CDR1 and CDR2 from the germline V gene are MNHEY and SMNVEV (reference sequence). Trimming pared 5 bases from V and 0 bases from J, leaving 13 bases between. This CDR3 is 15 amino acids long. This CDR3 reads CASSPRTAMNTEAFF. CDR3 nucleotide sequence: TGTGCCAGCAGTCCCCGGACAGCTATGAACACTGAAGCTTTCTTT.

The V call is TRBV30, the J call TRBJ2-5, with D uncertain. The CDR3 length is 13 residues. The V end lost 1 base, the J end lost 2 bases, and 8 bases lay between the germline ends. CDR1 and CDR2 (germline): GTSNPN, SVGIG (reference sequence). The chain's CDR3 is CAWSATLQETQYF. The CDR3 coding sequence is TGTGCCTGGAGTGCGACACTTCAAGAGACCCAGTACTTC.

This chain connects TRBV11-2 to TRBJ2-1; 10 nucleotides agree with TRBD2. Germline V gives CDR1 SGHAT, CDR2 FQNNGV. The CDR3 sequence is 15 residues long. Germline trimming cut 7 bases from V and 3 bases from J; bases unmatched to any gene: 6. The CDR3 protein is CASTGAGGLYNEQFF. CDR3 nucleotide sequence: TGTGCCAGCACCGGAGCGGGGGGGCTCTACAATGAGCAGTTCTTC.

V and J are TRBV4-3 and TRBJ2-5; the D gene is possibly TRBD1 (5 bases). CDR3 length equals 15 residues. Trimming stripped 0 bases from V and 5 bases from J, with 13 bases between. CDR1 and CDR2 from the germline V gene are LGHNA and YSLEER. The CDR3 sequence is CASSQDGAGLETQYF. In DNA, the CDR3 is TGCGCCAGCAGCCAAGATGGGGCAGGTTTGGAGACCCAGTACTTC.

The V and J genes are TRBV6-6 and TRBJ1-5; maybe TRBD1 (5 bases). Germline V gene data show CDR1 as MNHNY and CDR2 as SVGAGI (reference sequence). The CDR3 loop spans 14 amino acids. Trimming left V 2 bases short and J 6 bases short, with 11 bases between. The CDR3 here is CASSYPNQGQPQHF. Written as DNA, the CDR3 is TGTGCCAGCAGTTACCCGAACCAGGGTCAGCCCCAGCATTTT.

This clone came up once. The chain uses TRBV15 and TRBJ2-7; weak D call: TRBD2 (7 bases). The CDR3 runs to 15 residues. Trimming took 5 bases from V and 0 from J, leaving 14 bases between them. The germline CDR1 and CDR2 sequences are LNHNV and YYDKDF (reference sequence). CDR3 sequence: CATSRGAGPSYEQYV. The CDR3 DNA reads as TGTGCCACCAGCCGGGGGGCAGGGCCCTCCTACGAGCAGTACGTC.

The chain employs TRBV6-4 and TRBJ2-7, with TRBD2 matching 9 bases. The ends lost 0 bases at V and 5 bases at J; junction bases unmatched: 14. The CDR3 is 18 residues long. Per germline, CDR1 MRHNA and CDR2 SNTAGT. DNA of the CDR3: TGTGCCAGCAGTGACTCGAAGGTACATGCGGGGGGGCCCGACGAGCAGTACTTC. Its translation is CASSDSKVHAGGPDEQYF.

The chain recombines TRBV28 with TRBJ1-6, with 9 bases fitting TRBD1. The germline V gene encodes CDR1 MDHEN and CDR2 SYDVKM. The CDR3 has 13 amino acids. V trimming: 10 bases; J trimming: 10 bases; junction bases outside the gene matches: 8. The CDR3 DNA is TGTGCCACCGAGGACAGGGGAGAATCACCCCTCCACTTT. This translates into CATEDRGESPLHF.

The chain couples TRBV20-1 to TRBJ1-2; no reliable D call. Germline V lookup: CDR1 DFQATT, CDR2 SNEGSKA (reference sequence). The CDR3 has 11 residues. The V and J ends lost 6 bases and 5 bases respectively, with 10 bases between them. CDR3 in DNA: TGCAGTGCCCGAGGCCCTTATGGCTACACCTTC. Protein sequence: CSARGPYGYTF.

V and J are TRBV6-1 and TRBJ1-2; TRBD1 aligns across 7 bases. After removal of 4 bases from V and 4 bases from J, the junction contained 3 bases not matched to a gene. Germline V gene sequence: CDR1 MNHNS, CDR2 SASEGT. CDR3 length equals 13 residues. The CDR3 spells CASSGTGAYGYTF. The CDR3 DNA reads TGTGCCAGCAGTGGTACAGGGGCCTATGGCTACACCTTC.

The rearrangement links TRBV2 to TRBJ1-2; D remains ambiguous. V was cut by 5 bases and J by 3 bases, with 7 bases left in between. There are 12 residues in the CDR3. CDR1 SNHLY and CDR2 FYNNEI come from the germline V gene. CDR3 sequence (DNA): TGTGCCAGCAGTCTCAGCGACTATGGCTACACCTTC. Residues: CASSLSDYGYTF.

This clone was counted only a few times. This chain links TRBV4-1 with TRBJ1-1; perhaps TRBD1 as D (6 bases). Germline assignment: CDR1 MGHRA and CDR2 YSYEKL. The V gene lost 4 bases and the J gene lost 6 bases, with 18 bases spanning the gap. The CDR3 totals 15 residues. DNA for the CDR3: TGCGCCAGCAGCCGCCCGGGGGGGCCGGTCGCTGAAGCTTTCTTT. This gives the protein CASSRPGGPVAEAFF.